These 27 T cell receptor beta chains were all obtained from the same sample, sequenced in a study of T cells in tumors after PD-1 blockade. TCRdb's copy holds only in-frame clones and misses some; the assay was immunoSEQ multiplex PCR. This table holds roughly 48,000 clones, around 85% found once. The material sequenced was PBMCs, taken before anti-PD-1 treatment. These receptors all come from a human donor with basal cell carcinoma.

The chain couples TRBV2 to TRBJ1-2, with TRBD1 matching over 8 bases. With 7 bases clipped from V and 2 bases from J, the junction kept 9 bases outside the gene matches. Germline V gene data show CDR1 as SNHLY and CDR2 as FYNNEI. This CDR3 comprises 15 residues. As DNA, the CDR3 is TGTGCCAGCACCACCTTCCGGACAGGGAACTATGGCTACACCTTC. This codes for CASTTFRTGNYGYTF.

The chain carries TRBV5-1 and TRBJ2-1; D is possibly TRBD1 (6 bases). Trimming shortened V by 4 bases and J by 10 bases, and 15 bases separated the two germline ends. Looked up from germline, CDR1 is SGHRS and CDR2 is YFSETQ. The CDR3 consists of 13 residues. DNA for the CDR3: TGCGCCAGCAGCGTCGGGACACCCTGGGAGCAGTTCTTC. This translates into CASSVGTPWEQFF.

This sequence joins TRBV21-1 and TRBJ2-7; the D call TRBD1 from the table was never checked on the DNA. TRBV21-1 is a pseudogene. CDR3 length equals 14 residues. DNA of the CDR3: TGTGCCAGCAGGCCGGACAGGGGGCCTGGCGAGCAGTACTTC. This codes for CASRPDRGPGEQYF.

The J gene is TRBJ2-3, the V gene TRBV29-1, with 8 bases identical to TRBD2. Trimming at V came to 0 bases and at J to 3 bases, leaving 5 bases not matched to a gene. Germline values: CDR1 SQVTM, CDR2 ANQGSEA. The CDR3 spans 15 residues. CDR3 amino acids: CSVEDRGGLTDTQYF. The CDR3 DNA reads TGCAGCGTTGAAGATCGGGGGGGCCTTACAGATACGCAGTATTTT.

This chain joins TRBV25-1 and TRBJ2-3; weak D call: TRBD2 (5 bases). V lost 2 bases to trimming and J lost 0 bases, with 15 bases between them. The CDR3 is 17 amino acids. Germline CDR1 and CDR2: MGHDK and SYGVNS. The CDR3 DNA reads TGTGCCAGCAGTGAAAAAAACCAGCGGAAAAGCACAGATACGCAGTATTTT. This encodes CASSEKNQRKSTDTQYF.

This chain uses TRBV28 with TRBJ1-2; D gene uncertain. Per the germline V gene, CDR1 is MDHEN and CDR2 is SYDVKM. Trimming took 10 bases from V and 8 from J, leaving 11 bases between them. The CDR3 covers 10 residues. The chain's CDR3 is CATRGSGYTF. The DNA for the CDR3 is TGTGCCACGAGAGGTAGCGGCTACACCTTC.

The chain joins TRBV29-1 to TRBJ2-7; possible D gene TRBD1, 6 bases. The V and J ends lost 7 bases and 5 bases respectively, with 15 bases between them. Germline assignment: CDR1 SQVTM and CDR2 ANQGSEA. The CDR3 covers 12 residues. The CDR3 region has the DNA TGCAGCGCTCAACAGGGAGCTCACGAGCAGTACTTC. It specifies CSAQQGAHEQYF.

This clone is classed as medium-sized. This chain connects TRBV6-6 to TRBJ2-1; D is uncertain. With 8 bases removed from V and 4 bases from J, the gap between germline ends came to 6 bases. The CDR3 has 11 amino acids. Per germline, CDR1 MNHNY and CDR2 SVGAGI (reference sequence). In DNA, the CDR3 is TGTGCCAGCGACCAATACAATGAGCAGTTCTTC. The encoded protein is CASDQYNEQFF.

The rearrangement links TRBV19 to TRBJ1-1; D not certain. Germline V gene data show CDR1 as LNHDA and CDR2 as SQIVND (reference sequence). The CDR3 consists of 14 residues. Trimming pared 6 bases from V and 0 bases from J, leaving 11 bases between. This CDR3 reads CASRARALNTEAFF. In DNA form, the CDR3 reads TGTGCCAGTAGGGCACGGGCCTTGAACACTGAAGCTTTCTTT.

A few counts support this clone. The chain uses TRBV28 and TRBJ1-5; TRBD1 is a possible D gene (5 bases). The CDR3 sequence is 15 residues long. CDR1 is MDHEN, CDR2 SYDVKM, per germline. V was cut by 2 bases and J by 2 bases, with 10 bases left in between. The CDR3 region is CASSLGGYGNQPQHF. CDR3 DNA sequence: TGTGCCAGCAGTTTAGGGGGGTACGGCAATCAGCCCCAGCATTTT.

CDR3: CASSLAIGGAAETQYF. Here the CDR3 DNA reads TGCGCCAGCAGCTTGGCCATCGGGGGGGCCGCAGAGACCCAGTACTTC. This chain connects TRBV5-1 to TRBJ2-5; the match to TRBD2 covers 8 bases. Germline CDR1 is SGHRS and CDR2 is YFSETQ. V lost 0 bases to trimming and J lost 4 bases; unmatched junction nucleotides: 8. The CDR3 contains 16 residues.

The chain couples TRBV7-8 to TRBJ2-3; D not certain. Germline-derived CDR1 and CDR2 are SGHVS and FQNEAQ. The V and J ends lost 0 bases and 5 bases respectively, with 0 bases between them. The CDR3 is 11 residues long. The DNA of the CDR3 is TGTGCCAGCAGCTTAGCAGATACGCAGTATTTT. Translated, it gives CASSLADTQYF.

In DNA, the CDR3 is TGTGCCAGTACCCCCGGAGGGTCGTATCAGCCCCAGCATTTT. It specifies CASTPGGSYQPQHF. The chain carries TRBV19 and TRBJ1-5, with no clear D. The germline V gene encodes CDR1 LNHDA and CDR2 SQIVND (reference sequence). The V gene lost 7 bases and the J gene lost 5 bases, with 15 bases spanning the gap. The CDR3 is made up of 14 amino acids.

This clone has just a few counts. CDR3 coding DNA: TGTGCCAGCAGACCCGGGACAGGGATTCCCACCGGGGAGCTGTTTTTT. Its protein is CASRPGTGIPTGELFF. This sequence joins TRBV7-9 and TRBJ2-2; TRBD1 matches at 9 bases. V gave up 6 bases and J gave up 4 bases; unmatched junction bases: 9. CDR3 length: 16 residues. Germline V lookup: CDR1 SEHNR, CDR2 FQNEAQ (reference sequence).

The rearrangement links TRBV3-1 (or the pseudogene TRBV3-2) to TRBJ1-4; D may be TRBD1 (5 bases). The germline V gene has CDR1 LGHDT and CDR2 YNNKEL (reference sequence). V was clipped by 6 bases and J by 4 bases, with 15 bases between them. This CDR3 is built from 15 residues. The CDR3 DNA reads as TGTGCCAGCAGGAGGGGCAAAGGGATTAATGAAAAACTGTTTTTT. It encodes CASRRGKGINEKLFF.

The genes are TRBV15 and TRBJ2-3; no clear D. Germline loops: CDR1 LNHNV, CDR2 YYDKDF (reference sequence). The V end lost 0 bases, the J end lost 6 bases, and 10 bases lay between the germline ends. This CDR3 comprises 14 residues. CDR3: CATSRDNGYDTQYF. The CDR3 nucleotides are TGTGCCACCAGCAGAGATAACGGTTACGATACGCAGTATTTT.

This rearrangement joins TRBV29-1 to TRBJ1-3; D might be TRBD1 (6 bases). Germline V gene lookup returns CDR1 SQVTM and CDR2 ANQGSEA. The CDR3 loop spans 15 amino acids. V lost 4 bases to trimming and J lost 0 bases, with 13 bases between them. In DNA, the CDR3 is TGCAGCGTTGGGATAACAGGGAACTCTGGAAACACCATATATTTT. Residues: CSVGITGNSGNTIYF.

This clone showed up just a few times. The J gene is TRBJ1-5, the V gene TRBV12-3 or TRBV12-4; D is unclear. CDR3 length: 12 amino acids. V was clipped by 6 bases and J by 7 bases, with 10 bases between them. The CDR3 here is CASRQHGQPQHF. DNA for the CDR3: TGTGCCAGCAGACAACACGGACAGCCCCAGCATTTT.

The chain carries TRBV19 and TRBJ1-4, with TRBD1 as a possible D gene (6 bases). Between the trimmed V and J ends, which lost 9 bases and 5 bases, there was a span of 7 bases. This CDR3 is built from 11 residues. Looked up from germline, CDR1 is LNHDA and CDR2 is SQIVND (reference sequence). The CDR3 protein is CASRGNEKLFF. The CDR3 bases are TGTGCCAGCAGGGGAAATGAAAAACTGTTTTTT. The variable domain in full, completed from reference TRBV19 and TRBJ1-4, reads DGGITQSPKYLFRKEGQNVTLSCEQNLNHDAMYWYRQDPGQGLRLIYYSQIVNDFQKGDIAEGYSVSREKKESFPLTVTSAQKNPTAFYLCASRGNEKLFFGSGTQLSVL.

This rearrangement joins TRBV12-3 or TRBV12-4 to TRBJ1-5; D gene ambiguous. V was pared by 3 bases and J by 6 bases, with 9 bases between. The CDR3 runs 13 residues. CDR3 nucleotide sequence: TGTGCCAGCAGTTTGGGCAACCTTCAGCCCCAGCATTTT. Protein: CASSLGNLQPQHF.

The chain has TRBV19 and TRBJ2-3; 11 bases are a match to TRBD2. This CDR3 contains 16 residues. Per germline, CDR1 LNHDA and CDR2 SQIVND (reference sequence). Trimming at V came to 4 bases and at J to 3 bases, leaving 6 bases not matched to a gene. The CDR3 here is CASSRPLAGGTDTQYF. The CDR3 DNA follows: TGTGCCAGTAGTAGGCCCCTAGCGGGGGGAACAGATACGCAGTATTTT.

This chain connects TRBV5-1 to TRBJ1-4, with 9 bases identical to TRBD1. This CDR3 comprises 17 residues. Unmatched junction bases numbered 12, after V lost 5 bases and J lost 4 bases. Germline loops: CDR1 SGHRS, CDR2 YFSETQ. CDR3 residues: CASSKTGGYPLNEKLFF. The DNA for the CDR3 is TGCGCCAGCAGTAAGACAGGGGGTTATCCCCTTAATGAAAAACTGTTTTTT.

This clone is a singleton in its sample. The chain is built from TRBV5-1 and TRBJ2-7; no reliable D call. Trimming cost V 0 bases and J 0 bases, with 19 bases left between them. The CDR3 is 18 amino acids. The germline V gene encodes CDR1 SGHRS and CDR2 YFSETQ. In DNA, the CDR3 is TGCGCCAGCAGCTTGGGGACCTACAGAGCGCTAGACTCCTACGAGCAGTACTTC. Translated, it gives CASSLGTYRALDSYEQYF.

This sequence joins TRBV2 and TRBJ2-2; D possibly matches TRBD1 or TRBD2 (5 bases each). Trimming cost V 7 bases and J 2 bases, with 14 bases left between them. The CDR3 has 15 amino acids. Germline CDR1 SNHLY, CDR2 FYNNEI. The CDR3 spells CASILGTDNTGELFF. CDR3 nucleotide sequence: TGTGCCAGCATCCTCGGGACCGACAACACCGGGGAGCTGTTTTTT.

The chain links TRBV3-1 (or the pseudogene TRBV3-2) to TRBJ2-1; D call uncertain. Germline V CDR1 and CDR2: LGHDT, YNNKEL (reference sequence). The CDR3 covers 13 residues. The V end was cut by 9 bases, the J end by 5 bases, with 14 bases between. This CDR3 reads CASQKRGDNEQFF. As DNA, the CDR3 is TGTGCCAGTCAGAAAAGAGGAGACAATGAGCAGTTCTTC.

The rearrangement links TRBV30 to TRBJ2-3, with a possible D match to TRBD1 (6 bases). Germline V gene lookup returns CDR1 GTSNPN and CDR2 SVGIG (reference sequence). CDR3 length: 15 amino acids. V was pared by 0 bases and J by 1 base, with 11 bases between. The CDR3 spells CAWSVGAGGTDTQYF. In DNA form, the CDR3 reads TGTGCCTGGAGTGTGGGGGCCGGGGGCACAGATACGCAGTATTTT.

This chain uses TRBV5-1 with TRBJ1-5; no reliable D call. Germline V gene lookup returns CDR1 SGHRS and CDR2 YFSETQ. The length of the CDR3 is 13 residues. V was shortened by 2 bases and J by 1 base, with 4 bases between the two germline ends. This CDR3 reads CASSFDSNQPQHF. CDR3 DNA sequence: TGCGCCAGCAGCTTTGACAGCAATCAGCCCCAGCATTTT.